Sequencing of this T cell receptor beta chain was carried out in a study of prognosis after radiotherapy for stage I lung cancer. CDR3 size: 15 residues. V lost 4 bases and J lost 7; bases outside the gene matches: 10. Germline V lookup: CDR1 SGHRS, CDR2 YFSETQ. The TCR beta CDR3 region was amplified from genomic DNA, with two rounds of multiplex PCR being used for the amplification. Round one of PCR was performed, and it used primers specific to each TRBV and TRBJ gene. One entry per CDR3 protein, called by TCRdb with MiXCR from the multiplex PCR reads. The data contain about 59,000 distinct CDR3 sequences, around 27% of them singletons. Peripheral blood samples of 5 to 6 milliliters were drawn at each of two time points. At least ten counts were recorded for this clonotype.

Sequences were derived from PBMCs, sampled before or after stereotactic body radiation therapy (not recorded which). The J gene is TRBJ2-2, the V gene TRBV5-1; TRBD2 agrees at 7 bases. The receptor was derived from a donor at least 50 years old with non-small cell lung cancer. The CDR3 DNA reads as TGCGCCAGCAGCCCGGGAGGCGGCGGCTTCGGGGAGCTGTTTTTT. Its protein is CASSPGGGGFGELFF.